This is a list of T cell receptor beta chains from one sample in a study of blood T cell repertoires in COVID-19. This table comes from immunoSEQ multiplex PCR, and its TCRdb copy is limited to in-frame clones, with some not included. The sample carries about 200,000 clones, roughly 88% recorded once. Sequenced material: peripheral blood. The receptors stem from a man aged 35 to 55 with acute or convalescent COVID-19. CDR3s include the opening cysteine and the closing phenylalanine or tryptophan. The D gene is left open where the match is weak. The size entry is marked missing in some rows and otherwise reads once, few, many or a size class.

d_gene,len,abundance,v_gene,j_gene,CDR3nt,CDR3aa
-,14,-,TRBV3-1/TRBV3-2,TRBJ1-1,TGTGCCAGCAGCCCGGGTGAGGGTTCGGCTGAAGCTTTCTTT,CASSPGEGSAEAFF
-,15,once,TRBV10-3,TRBJ2-1,TGTGCCATCAGGGCCGGGACTAGGGGGCACAATGAGCAGTTCTTC,CAIRAGTRGHNEQFF
-,13,-,TRBV12-3/TRBV12-4,TRBJ2-1,TGTGCCAGCAGTTCAGTACAGGGCGTAGTGCAGTTCTTC,CASSSVQGVVQFF
-,17,few,TRBV5-1,TRBJ2-1,TGCGCCAGCAGCTTGGGCGGGGCGTCGGTCGCCTACAATGAGCAGTTCTTC,CASSLGGASVAYNEQFF
TRBD2,16,-,TRBV5-4,TRBJ2-2,TGTGCCAGCAGCCCCGGGACTAGCGGGAGGACCGGGGAGCTGTTTTTT,CASSPGTSGRTGELFF
-,11,-,TRBV12-3/TRBV12-4,TRBJ1-2,TGTGCCAGCAGTTTGTTCGGAGACTACACCTTC,CASSLFGDYTF
-,14,-,TRBV12-2,TRBJ1-1,TGTGCAAGTCGCCACAGGGGCACGAACACTGAAGCTTTCTTT,CASRHRGTNTEAFF
-,15,once,TRBV6-5,TRBJ2-4,TGTGCCAGCAGTTACTCGACGGGGAGACAGGACATTCAGTACTTC,CASSYSTGRQDIQYF
TRBD2,13,-,TRBV7-8,TRBJ2-4,TGTGCCAGCAGTCAGACTAGCGGGAGTCTTCAGTACTTC,CASSQTSGSLQYF
-,17,-,TRBV2,TRBJ1-4,TGTGCCAGCAGCCGCGACAGACTCCAGGCAACTAATGAAAAACTGTTTTTT,CASSRDRLQATNEKLFF
TRBD1,12,-,TRBV30,TRBJ1-1,TGTGCCTGGGAGTCAGGGGGCACTGAAGCTTTCTTT,CAWESGGTEAFF
TRBD1,16,-,TRBV5-1,TRBJ1-1,TGCGCCAGCAGCCTGACTCCAAGACAGGGAATCACTGAAGCTTTCTTT,CASSLTPRQGITEAFF
TRBD1,14,-,TRBV9,TRBJ1-1,TGTGCCAGCAGCGCGACAGGGAAGAACACTGAAGCTTTCTTT,CASSATGKNTEAFF
TRBD1,13,-,TRBV5-6,TRBJ1-1,TGTGCCAGCAGACTATTGACAGGGGGTGAAGCTTTCTTT,CASRLLTGGEAFF